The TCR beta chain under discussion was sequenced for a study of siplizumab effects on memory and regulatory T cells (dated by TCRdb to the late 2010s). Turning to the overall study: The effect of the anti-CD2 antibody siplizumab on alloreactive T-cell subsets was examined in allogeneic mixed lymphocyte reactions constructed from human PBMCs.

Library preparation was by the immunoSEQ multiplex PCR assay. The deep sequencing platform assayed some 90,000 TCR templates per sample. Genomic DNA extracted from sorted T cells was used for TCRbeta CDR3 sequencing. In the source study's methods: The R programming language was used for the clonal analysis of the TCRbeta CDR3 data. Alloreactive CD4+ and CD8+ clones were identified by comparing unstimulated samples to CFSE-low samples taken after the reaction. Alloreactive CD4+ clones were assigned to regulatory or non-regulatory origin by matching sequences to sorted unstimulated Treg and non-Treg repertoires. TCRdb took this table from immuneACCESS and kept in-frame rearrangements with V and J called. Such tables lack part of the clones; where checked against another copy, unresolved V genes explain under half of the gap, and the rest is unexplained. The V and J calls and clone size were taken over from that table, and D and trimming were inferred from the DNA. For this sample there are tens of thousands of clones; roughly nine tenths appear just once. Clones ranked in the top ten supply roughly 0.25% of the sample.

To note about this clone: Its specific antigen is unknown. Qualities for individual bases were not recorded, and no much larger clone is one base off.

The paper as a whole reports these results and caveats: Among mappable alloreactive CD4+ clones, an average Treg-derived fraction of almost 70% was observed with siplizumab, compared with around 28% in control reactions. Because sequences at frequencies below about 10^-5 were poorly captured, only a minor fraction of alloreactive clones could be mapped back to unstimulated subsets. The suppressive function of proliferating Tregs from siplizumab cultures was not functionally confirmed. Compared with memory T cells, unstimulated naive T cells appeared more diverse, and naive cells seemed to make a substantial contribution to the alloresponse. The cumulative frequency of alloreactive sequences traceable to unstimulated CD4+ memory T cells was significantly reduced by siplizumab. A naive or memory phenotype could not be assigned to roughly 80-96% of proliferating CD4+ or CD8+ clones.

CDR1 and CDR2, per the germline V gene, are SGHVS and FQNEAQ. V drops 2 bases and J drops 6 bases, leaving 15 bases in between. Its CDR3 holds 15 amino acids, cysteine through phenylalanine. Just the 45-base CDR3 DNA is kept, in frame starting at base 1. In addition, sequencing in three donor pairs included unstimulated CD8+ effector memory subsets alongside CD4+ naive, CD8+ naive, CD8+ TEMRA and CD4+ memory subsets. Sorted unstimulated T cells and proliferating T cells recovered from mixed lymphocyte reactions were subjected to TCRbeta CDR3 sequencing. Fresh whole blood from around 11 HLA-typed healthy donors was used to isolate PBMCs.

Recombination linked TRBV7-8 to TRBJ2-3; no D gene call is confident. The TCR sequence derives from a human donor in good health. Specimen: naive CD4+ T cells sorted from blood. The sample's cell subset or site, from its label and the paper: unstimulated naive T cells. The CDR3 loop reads CASSLYTVSADTQYF. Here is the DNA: TGTGCCAGCAGCTTATACACTGTATCGGCGGATACGCAGTATTTT.